The 32 T cell receptor beta chains below all came from one sample that was sequenced in a study of control samples from healthy donors and cancer patients. Assay used: immunoSEQ multiplex PCR; TCRdb lists only in-frame clones, some missing. This table holds 85,000 to 95,000 clones, approximately 90% found once. Material for sequencing was blood. The receptor source for this set is a woman in her 70s in good health.

The CDR3, as DNA: TGCGCCAGCAGACGTCCGGCACAGACTGAAGCTTTCTTT. The encoded protein is CASRRPAQTEAFF. V gene TRBV23-1 combines with J gene TRBJ1-1; no reliable D call. TRBV23-1 is reported as an ORF; its role is uncertain. The CDR3 sequence is 13 residues long. V was cut by 6 bases and J by 5 bases, with 13 bases left in between.

The V gene is TRBV2, the J gene TRBJ1-4, with a tentative D call TRBD1 (5 bases). CDR1 SNHLY and CDR2 FYNNEI come from the germline V gene. Deletions cut 8 bases from V and 5 bases from J, with 27 bases between. The CDR3 has 18 amino acids. DNA for the CDR3: TGTGCCAGCGGGCGAAGCGCCTTGGGACTTTCTAAAAATGAAAAACTGTTTTTT. Translated: CASGRSALGLSKNEKLFF.

The chain uses TRBV14 and TRBJ1-3; TRBD1 agrees at 7 bases. The CDR3 has 12 residues. V was clipped by 3 bases and J by 11 bases; unmatched bases: 4. The V gene's germline CDR1 is SGHDN and CDR2 FVKESK. The chain's CDR3 is CASSQIQGPIYF. The CDR3 DNA is TGTGCCAGCAGCCAGATACAGGGGCCCATATATTTT.

The chain couples TRBV3-1 (or the pseudogene TRBV3-2) to TRBJ1-2; D may be TRBD1 (5 bases). V gave up 0 bases and J gave up 7 bases, with 15 bases separating them. CDR3 size: 15 residues. The germline gives CDR1 LGHDT, CDR2 YNNKEL (reference sequence). The chain's CDR3 is CASSQDWGIGAGYTF. The CDR3 region has the DNA TGTGCCAGCAGCCAAGATTGGGGGATCGGTGCTGGCTACACCTTC.

The rearrangement joins TRBV5-4 to TRBJ2-3; 8 bases are a match to TRBD1. Germline-derived CDR1 and CDR2 are SGHNT and YYREEE (reference sequence). The CDR3 totals 16 residues. V shed 4 bases and J 1 base; nucleotides not matched to a gene: 8. The CDR3 spells CASSPGQGIGTDTQYF. CDR3 sequence (DNA): TGTGCCAGCAGCCCAGGACAGGGAATAGGCACAGATACGCAGTATTTT.

Only one count was recorded for this clone. The rearrangement joins TRBV18 to TRBJ1-1; D gene uncertain. CDR3 length: 14 amino acids. V was pared by 1 base and J by 3 bases, with 9 bases between. Germline values: CDR1 KGHSH, CDR2 LQKENI. For the CDR3, the DNA is TGTGCCAGCTCACCACATCCTCGGGACACTGAAGCTTTCTTT. It yields the protein CASSPHPRDTEAFF.

The genes are TRBV6-5 and TRBJ2-1; 12 nucleotides line up with TRBD2. The germline V gene encodes CDR1 MNHEY and CDR2 SVGAGI. J lost 7 bases, V lost 4 bases, and 5 bases had no gene match. The CDR3 is 15 residues long. The CDR3 reads CASSWTSGDRNEQFF. The CDR3 region has the DNA TGTGCCAGCAGTTGGACTAGCGGGGATAGAAATGAGCAGTTCTTC.

The rearrangement uses TRBV27 and TRBJ2-7, with 7 positions matching TRBD2. The V segment lost 0 bases and the J segment 0 bases; nucleotides outside the gene matches: 11. CDR3 length: 18 residues. CDR1 is MNHEY, CDR2 SMNVEV, per germline (reference sequence). CDR3 nucleotide sequence: TGTGCCAGCAGTTTATCGCGAGCGGGGACTATCAGCTCCTACGAGCAGTACTTC. This codes for CASSLSRAGTISSYEQYF.

In nucleotides, the CDR3 is TGTGCCAGCAGTTACTCGGACAGGGGGGTCTATGGCTACACCTTC. It encodes CASSYSDRGVYGYTF. This chain uses TRBV6-5 with TRBJ1-2; 10 bases are a match to TRBD1. Trimming cost V 0 bases and J 4 bases; bases outside gene matches: 2. The CDR3 has 15 residues. Germline V lookup: CDR1 MNHEY, CDR2 SVGAGI.

V usage is TRBV5-1 and J usage is TRBJ2-1; tentatively, D is TRBD1 (7 bases). Trimming took 2 bases from V and 7 from J, leaving 13 bases between them. Per germline, CDR1 SGHRS and CDR2 YFSETQ. This CDR3 has 14 residues. CDR3 region: CASSLDRAGNEQFF. CDR3 sequence (DNA): TGCGCCAGCAGCTTAGACAGGGCGGGAAATGAGCAGTTCTTC.

The chain carries TRBV19 and TRBJ1-2; D is perhaps TRBD1 (5 bases). With 3 bases removed from V and 2 bases from J, the gap between germline ends came to 7 bases. This CDR3 spans 13 amino acids. Germline CDR1 reads LNHDA; CDR2 reads SQIVND (reference sequence). The CDR3 spells CASSIEGNYGYTF. As DNA, the CDR3 is TGTGCCAGTAGTATTGAGGGGAACTATGGCTACACCTTC.

This chain links TRBV6-5 with TRBJ1-2; D is undetermined. V lost 3 bases to trimming and J lost 0 bases, with 11 bases between them. CDR3 length: 15 amino acids. Germline lookup yields CDR1 MNHEY and CDR2 SVGAGI. Written as DNA, the CDR3 is TGTGCCAGCAGTTATCTGGGCGAGGCTAACTATGGCTACACCTTC. It codes for CASSYLGEANYGYTF.

The CDR3 loop reads CASSSGLAKNIQYF. In DNA form, the CDR3 reads TGTGCCAGCAGCTCCGGACTAGCCAAAAACATTCAGTACTTC. The V gene is TRBV5-8, the J gene TRBJ2-4, with D tentatively TRBD2 (5 bases). Germline CDR1 and CDR2: SGHTS and YDEGEE. The CDR3 length is 14 residues. V was pared by 3 bases and J by 0 bases, with 7 bases between.

This chain connects TRBV30 to TRBJ2-7, with 10 bases matching TRBD2. Germline-derived CDR1 and CDR2 are GTSNPN and SVGIG (reference sequence). Trimming cost V 3 bases and J 3 bases; bases outside gene matches: 5. This CDR3 region has 14 residues. CDR3: CAWRESGGDYEQYF. The CDR3 nucleotides read TGTGCCTGGAGGGAAAGCGGGGGGGACTACGAGCAGTACTTC. The whole variable domain, filled in from reference TRBV30 and TRBJ2-7, reads SQTIHQWPATLVQPVGSPLSLECTVEGTSNPNLYWYRQAAGRGLQLLFYSVGIGQISSEVPQNLSASRPQDRQFILSSKKLLLSDSGFYLCAWRESGGDYEQYFGPGTRLTVT.

The V gene is TRBV5-4, the J gene TRBJ1-2; D might be TRBD1 (6 bases). The germline V and J ends were trimmed by 4 bases and 8 bases, with 15 bases remaining between them. The CDR3 loop spans 13 amino acids. CDR1 SGHNT and CDR2 YYREEE come from the germline V gene (reference sequence). CDR3 sequence (DNA): TGTGCCAGCAGCGTAAACAGGGAGGACGGCTACACCTTC. Translating gives CASSVNREDGYTF.

The V gene is TRBV6-1, the J gene TRBJ1-2; TRBD1 is a possible D gene (6 bases). The CDR3 loop spans 14 amino acids. V was cut by 3 bases and J by 8 bases, with 16 bases left in between. CDR1 is MNHNS and CDR2 is SASEGT in the germline V gene. The CDR3 DNA follows: TGTGCCAGCAGTGACGGACAGCCCTTGTCCGGCTACACCTTC. Protein sequence: CASSDGQPLSGYTF.

The genes are TRBV2 and TRBJ1-3; D gene unclear. CDR1 and CDR2 (germline): SNHLY, FYNNEI. Trimming left V 5 bases short and J 0 bases short, with 8 bases between. There are 14 residues in the CDR3. CDR3 in amino acids: CASSLTDSGNTIYF. DNA for the CDR3: TGTGCCAGCAGTTTGACCGACTCTGGAAACACCATATATTTT.

This CDR3 reads CASSPDRQGNSPLHF. The CDR3 DNA sequence: TGTGCCAGCAGCCCCGATCGCCAGGGGAATTCACCCCTCCACTTT. V and J are TRBV7-9 and TRBJ1-6, with D tentatively TRBD1 (6 bases). The V end was cut by 5 bases, the J end by 7 bases, with 15 bases between. The CDR3 is 15 amino acids. Germline CDR1 reads SEHNR; CDR2 reads FQNEAQ (reference sequence).

The rearrangement links TRBV7-9 to TRBJ1-1, with TRBD1 matching over 7 bases. CDR3 length: 16 amino acids. Trimming at V came to 2 bases and at J to 1 base, leaving 7 bases not matched to a gene. CDR1 is SEHNR and CDR2 is FQNEAQ in the germline V gene (reference sequence). The CDR3 here is CASSLLAGGRNTEAFF. Here the CDR3 DNA reads TGTGCCAGCAGCTTATTGGCAGGGGGAAGGAACACTGAAGCTTTCTTT.

This clone was picked up one time. The CDR3 sequence is CASGGLIEAFF. CDR3 coding DNA: TGTGCCTCAGGAGGGTTGATTGAAGCTTTCTTT. The chain has TRBV30 and TRBJ1-1; D not certain. The V end was cut by 7 bases, the J end by 7 bases, with 13 bases between. The CDR3 totals 11 residues. Germline loops: CDR1 GTSNPN, CDR2 SVGIG (reference sequence).

This clone appeared once. V and J are TRBV6-2 or TRBV6-3 and TRBJ1-5; no reliable D call. V lost 5 bases to trimming and J lost 7 bases, with 9 bases between them. Germline CDR1 is MNHEY and CDR2 is SVGEGT. There are 12 residues in the CDR3. The CDR3 nucleotides are TGTGCCAGCAGTCTAGGGTTGCAGCCCCAGCATTTT. Amino acid sequence: CASSLGLQPQHF.

The chain carries TRBV21-1 and TRBJ2-7; the table names TRBD1, a call not compared with the DNA. TRBV21-1 has pseudogene status. The length of the CDR3 is 15 residues. CDR3 in DNA: TGTGCCAGCAGCGACCGGGACAGGGACTTTGACGAGCAGTACTTC. It encodes CASSDRDRDFDEQYF.

The chain employs TRBV6-5 and TRBJ1-5; the D gene is possibly TRBD1 (5 bases). CDR1 and CDR2 from the germline V gene are MNHEY and SVGAGI. CDR3 size: 15 residues. V was pared by 5 bases and J by 0 bases, with 11 bases between. Here the CDR3 reads CASSQGYYSNQPQHF. The CDR3 DNA reads as TGTGCCAGCAGTCAGGGATACTATAGCAATCAGCCCCAGCATTTT.

The gene calls are TRBV3-1 (or the pseudogene TRBV3-2) and TRBJ1-1; 7 bases agree with TRBD1. This CDR3 has 16 residues. In germline, CDR1 is LGHDT, CDR2 YNNKEL (reference sequence). Trimming cost V 4 bases and J 1 base; bases outside gene matches: 9. The CDR3 region is CASSRSLTGRNTEAFF. In nucleotides, the CDR3 is TGTGCCAGCAGCCGAAGCCTGACAGGGCGGAACACTGAAGCTTTCTTT.

The V and J genes are TRBV14 and TRBJ2-1, with TRBD2 matching 14 bases. Germline CDR1 SGHDN, CDR2 FVKESK. V trimming: 0 bases; J trimming: 10 bases; junction bases outside the gene matches: 8. The CDR3 has 17 amino acids. CDR3 amino acids: CASSQDIGLAGGEEQFF. Here the CDR3 DNA reads TGTGCCAGCAGCCAAGATATAGGACTAGCGGGAGGTGAGGAGCAGTTCTTC.

This sequence joins TRBV4-3 and TRBJ2-1; D is ambiguous. CDR3 length: 13 amino acids. Germline CDR1 and CDR2: LGHNA and YSLEER. With 4 bases removed from V and 5 bases from J, the gap between germline ends came to 9 bases. The CDR3 DNA reads TGCGCCAGCAGCCCGATTGGAAACAATGAGCAGTTCTTC. Protein product: CASSPIGNNEQFF.

The gene calls are TRBV7-2 and TRBJ2-7, with D possibly matching TRBD2 (7 bases). The germline V gene has CDR1 SGHTA and CDR2 FQGNSA. This CDR3 is 17 amino acids long. With 5 bases removed from V and 0 bases from J, the gap between germline ends came to 20 bases. The CDR3 DNA sequence: TGTGCCAGCAGCCACCGGGCCGGGGGGCGTAGCTCCTACGAGCAGTACTTC. Its translation is CASSHRAGGRSSYEQYF.

The chain employs TRBV18 and TRBJ1-2; TRBD1 agrees at 8 bases. V lost 6 bases to trimming and J lost 8 bases; unmatched junction nucleotides: 11. The length of the CDR3 is 14 residues. Germline CDR1 reads KGHSH; CDR2 reads LQKENI. CDR3 sequence (DNA): TGTGCCAGCTCTTCTGGGGACAGGACGGGAGGCTACACCTTC. It is translated as CASSSGDRTGGYTF.

This chain joins TRBV28 and TRBJ1-2, with a weak D call TRBD1 (5 bases). V lost 6 bases and J lost 1, with 15 bases in between. CDR3 length: 15 amino acids. CDR1 and CDR2 (germline): MDHEN, SYDVKM. CDR3 nucleotides: TGTGCCAGCAGCCGCCTCGGGCAGGGTAACTATGGCTACACCTTC. It encodes CASSRLGQGNYGYTF.

The rearrangement uses TRBV2 and TRBJ2-3, with D possibly matching TRBD1 (6 bases). The V end was cut by 6 bases, the J end by 0 bases, with 16 bases between. The CDR3 is made up of 16 amino acids. Germline assignment: CDR1 SNHLY and CDR2 FYNNEI. The CDR3 DNA reads as TGTGCCAGCAGCCTCGCCCAGGGGTTTAGCACAGATACGCAGTATTTT. Translation: CASSLAQGFSTDTQYF. Combining the CDR3 with reference TRBV2 and TRBJ2-3 gives the whole variable domain EPEVTQTPSHQVTQMGQEVILRCVPISNHLYFYWYRQILGQKVEFLVSFYNNEISEKSEIFDDQFSVERPDGSNFTLKIRSTKLEDSAMYFCASSLAQGFSTDTQYFGPGTRLTVL.

V usage is TRBV19 and J usage is TRBJ1-4; D remains ambiguous. Per the germline V gene, CDR1 is LNHDA and CDR2 is SQIVND (reference sequence). V gave up 4 bases and J gave up 7 bases, with 13 bases separating them. The CDR3 sequence is 14 residues long. CDR3 coding DNA: TGTGCCAGTAGTAACCAGCAATGGGGTGAAAAACTGTTTTTT. This sequence encodes CASSNQQWGEKLFF.

This sequence joins TRBV4-1 and TRBJ2-1; TRBD2 agrees at 10 bases. CDR1 and CDR2 from the germline V gene are MGHRA and YSYEKL. Unmatched junction bases numbered 7, after V lost 0 bases and J lost 8 bases. The CDR3 has 16 amino acids. CDR3 sequence: CASSQDSGGSFYEQFF. As DNA, the CDR3 is TGCGCCAGCAGCCAAGATAGCGGGGGGTCCTTCTATGAGCAGTTCTTC.